This T cell receptor (beta chain) is from a study of T cells in narcolepsy. About the study: Enrolled donors included narcolepsy type 1 or type 2 patients and healthy controls.

Here immunoSEQ multiplex PCR was the method, and the copy in TCRdb shows in-frame clones only, minus some. The table shows over 10,000 clones, with 85% to 90% occurring only once. Concerning this clone: Its specificity is not known.

Study outcomes and limitations: Autoreactive clonotypes reportedly recurred in blood of same and different patients, not controls. HCRT-specific and TRIB2-specific autoreactive clonotypes appeared among same-patient CSF and blood CD4+ clonotypes.

Unmatched junction bases numbered 2, after V lost 2 bases and J lost 3 bases. The germline CDR1 and CDR2 sequences are SGHRS and YFSETQ. CDR3 length: 14 residues. V gene TRBV5-1 combines with J gene TRBJ1-5; 7 nucleotides agree with TRBD1. The sequence came from a human donor with narcolepsy. Sequenced: CD45RA- memory CD4+ T cells from PBMCs. The CDR3 loop reads CASSFGTDNQPQHF. The CDR3 region has the DNA TGCGCCAGCAGCTTCGGGACAGACAATCAGCCCCAGCATTTT.